This T cell receptor (beta chain) stems from a study of blood T cell repertoires in COVID-19. Methods used by the authors: Reference gene primer amplification gave nucleated cell count estimates. Repertoires were generated with immunoSEQ multiplex PCR, while TCRdb's copy carries only in-frame clones and drops some. The D gene and trimming were derived from the DNA, and the V and J assignments and clone size from that table. The sample has 190,000 or so clones, approximately 88% seen once. Germline V gene sequence: CDR1 SGHRS, CDR2 YFSETQ. The junction had 3 bases not matched to a gene; V was cut back by 4 bases and J by 3 bases. The CDR3 loop spans 13 amino acids. This clone was detected only once. The participants were between roughly 18 and 90 years old and came from fewer than 25 US areas.

The chain joins TRBV5-1 to TRBJ1-1; 7 bases are a match to TRBD1. The sample was PBMCs or T cells enriched from blood (not recorded which). The source of this sequence is a young man with acute COVID-19. The DNA of the CDR3 is TGCGCCAGCAGCCTTACAGGGGACACTGAAGCTTTCTTT. Amino acid sequence: CASSLTGDTEAFF.